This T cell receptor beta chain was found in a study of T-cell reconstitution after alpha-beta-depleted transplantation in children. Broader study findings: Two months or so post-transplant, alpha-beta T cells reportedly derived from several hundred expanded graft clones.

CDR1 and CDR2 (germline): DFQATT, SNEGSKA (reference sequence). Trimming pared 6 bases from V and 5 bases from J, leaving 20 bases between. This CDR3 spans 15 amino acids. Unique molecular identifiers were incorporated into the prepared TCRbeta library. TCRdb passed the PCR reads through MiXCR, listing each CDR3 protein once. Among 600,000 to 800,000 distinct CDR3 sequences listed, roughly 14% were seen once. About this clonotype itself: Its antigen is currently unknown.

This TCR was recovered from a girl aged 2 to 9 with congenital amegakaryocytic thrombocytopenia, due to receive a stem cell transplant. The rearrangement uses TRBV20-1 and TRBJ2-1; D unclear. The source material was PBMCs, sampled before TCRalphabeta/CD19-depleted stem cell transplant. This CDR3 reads CSASGPLGLDNEQFF. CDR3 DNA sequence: TGCAGTGCCTCCGGCCCCCTCGGGCTAGACAATGAGCAGTTCTTC.